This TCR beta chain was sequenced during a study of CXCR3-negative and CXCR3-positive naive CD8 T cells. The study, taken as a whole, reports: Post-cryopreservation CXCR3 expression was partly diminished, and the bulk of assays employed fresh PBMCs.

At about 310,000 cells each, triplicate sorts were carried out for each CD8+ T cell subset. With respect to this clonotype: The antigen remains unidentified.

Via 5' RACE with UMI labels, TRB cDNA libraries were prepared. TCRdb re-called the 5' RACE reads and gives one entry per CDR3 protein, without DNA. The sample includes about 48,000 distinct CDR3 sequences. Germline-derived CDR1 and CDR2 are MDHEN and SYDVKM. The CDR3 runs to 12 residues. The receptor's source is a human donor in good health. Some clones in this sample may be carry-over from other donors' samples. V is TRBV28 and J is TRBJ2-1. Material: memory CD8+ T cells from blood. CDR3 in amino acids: CASSLWDDEQFF.